The 29 T cell receptor beta chains given below trace back to one sample, sequenced in a study of regulatory T cells after allogeneic stem cell transplantation. RNA was reverse transcribed by SMARTer RACE, then the TCR beta CDR3 region was amplified. One entry per CDR3 protein, called by TCRdb with MiXCR from the 5' RACE reads. This table has about 830 distinct CDR3 sequences, just over 20% appearing once. The source material was sorted CD4+ T cells from blood (whether regulatory or conventional is not recorded), sampled 30 days after allogeneic stem cell transplant. The receptor set was obtained from a human patient who had an allogeneic stem cell transplant, so the T cells may come from the graft donor.

Sample share makes this clonotype medium-sized (0.01 to 0.1%). The gene calls are TRBV14 and TRBJ2-1; TRBD2 matches at 7 bases. The CDR3 sequence is 17 residues long. V was clipped by 5 bases and J by 7 bases; unmatched bases: 17. In germline, CDR1 is SGHDN, CDR2 FVKESK. The CDR3 here is CASSFGLGTTVKNEQFF. CDR3 DNA: TGTGCCAGCAGCTTTGGACTAGGGACCACCGTAAAAAATGAGCAGTTCTTC.

This clonotype was picked up a small number of times. The junction and the germline gene differ at one end; a read error may be behind it. J is TRBJ2-2 and V is TRBV30; the match to TRBD2 covers 13 bases. CDR1 is GTSNPN and CDR2 is SVGIG in the germline V gene (reference sequence). The CDR3 runs 15 residues. The CDR3, as DNA: TGTGCCTGGAGACTAGCGGGGGGGTTCACTGGGGAGCTGCTTTTT. This translates into CAWRLAGGFTGELLF.

This clonotype was seen a handful of times. The chain carries TRBV6-1 and TRBJ1-2, with D tentatively TRBD1 (5 bases). The CDR3 contains 16 residues. Between the trimmed V and J ends, which lost 6 bases and 4 bases, there was a span of 21 bases. Germline CDR1 and CDR2: MNHNS and SASEGT. DNA of the CDR3: TGTGCCAGCAGCGAACAACAGACAGATTATCCCTATGGCTACACCTTC. Protein: CASSEQQTDYPYGYTF.

By proportion, this clonotype is large (0.1 to 1%). The chain uses TRBV12-3 or TRBV12-4 and TRBJ2-2; D possibly corresponds to TRBD2 (5 bases). This CDR3 has 14 residues. V lost 6 bases, J lost 4 bases, and 12 bases lay in between. DNA for the CDR3: TGTGCCAGCAGCCAACTAGTCGGCACCGGGGAGCTGTTTTTT. It translates to CASSQLVGTGELFF.

By sample fraction, this clonotype is medium-sized. The V call is TRBV4-1, the J call TRBJ2-7; D perhaps matches TRBD2 (7 bases). Germline V gene sequence: CDR1 MGHRA, CDR2 YSYEKL. This CDR3 has 13 amino acids. V gave up 5 bases and J gave up 4 bases, with 12 bases separating them. For the CDR3, the DNA is TGCGCCAGCAGCAAAGGGGGGGGGTACGAGCAGTACTTC. As protein: CASSKGGGYEQYF.

Relative to its sample, this clonotype is medium-sized (0.01 to 0.1%). The chain recombines TRBV4-1 with TRBJ1-5; D not resolved. The CDR3 loop spans 15 amino acids. Germline V lookup: CDR1 MGHRA, CDR2 YSYEKL. V was shortened by 4 bases and J by 2 bases, with 12 bases between the two germline ends. The CDR3 region has the DNA TGCGCCAGCAGCCCGCAGTTCGCCGGCAATCAGCCCCAGCATTTT. Translating gives CASSPQFAGNQPQHF.

This clonotype appeared a few times. V gene TRBV20-1 combines with J gene TRBJ2-5, with a weak D call TRBD2 (6 bases). The CDR3 runs 15 residues. CDR1 and CDR2 from the germline V gene are DFQATT and SNEGSKA (reference sequence). The V gene lost 3 bases and the J gene lost 1 base, with 15 bases spanning the gap. The CDR3 DNA sequence: TGCAGTGCTAGCTGGGACTCAGGGACCCAAGAGACCCAGTACTTC. It encodes CSASWDSGTQETQYF.

This clonotype is medium-sized (0.01 to 0.1%) by share. This rearrangement joins TRBV6-5 to TRBJ1-3; no clear D. Per germline, CDR1 MNHEY and CDR2 SVGAGI. CDR3 length equals 15 residues. V lost 6 bases and J 0 bases, leaving 12 bases between the germline ends. The CDR3 DNA follows: TGTGCCAGCAGCCGCGGACGGAGCTCTGGAAACACCATATATTTT. Its translation: CASSRGRSSGNTIYF.

This clonotype is medium-sized. The chain joins TRBV5-1 to TRBJ1-1; D is ambiguous. Germline V gives CDR1 SGHRS, CDR2 YFSETQ. This CDR3 comprises 16 residues. The germline V and J ends were trimmed by 3 bases and 7 bases, with 22 bases remaining between them. The CDR3 protein is CASSSNARPTTVEAFF. The CDR3 DNA reads TGCGCCAGCAGCTCCAACGCACGGCCCACTACGGTTGAAGCTTTCTTT.

By frequency in the sample, this clonotype is medium-sized. A much larger clone lies a single base off, so this may be a read error. The gene calls are TRBV24-1 and TRBJ2-1; no reliable D call. Per germline, CDR1 KGHDR and CDR2 SFDVKD. The CDR3 length is 12 residues. The CDR3 loop is CAASRTNNEQFF. The DNA for the CDR3 is TGTGCCGCCAGCCGTACAAACAATGAGCAGTTCTTC.

Concerning this clonotype: A read error may be the cause here, since a much bigger clone is one base away. This chain links TRBV7-9 with TRBJ2-1, with unresolved D. Trimming removed 5 bases from V and 2 bases from J, with 7 bases in between. The CDR3 loop spans 13 amino acids. Germline V gives CDR1 SEHNR, CDR2 FQNEAQ (reference sequence). CDR3 sequence reads: CASSLGTYNEQFF. Here the CDR3 DNA reads TGTGCCAGCAGCCTTGGGACCTACAATGAGCAGTTCTTC.

A word on this clonotype: A read error may be the cause here, since a much bigger clone is one base away. The CDR3 end shows no conserved phenylalanine or tryptophan, and so a read error is likely. This rearrangement joins TRBV27 to TRBJ2-6; 10 bases fit TRBD1. Germline CDR1 is MNHEY and CDR2 is SMNVEV (reference sequence). There are 16 residues in the CDR3. The ends lost 8 bases at V and 2 bases at J; junction bases unmatched: 6. Here the CDR3 DNA reads TGTGCCAGCGGCCACGGACAGGGGGCTGGGGCCAACGTCCTGACTTCC. Translated, it gives CASGHGQGAGANVLTS.

This chain connects TRBV3-1 to TRBJ2-7, with TRBD1 matching over 9 bases. V lost 3 bases to trimming and J lost 6 bases; unmatched junction nucleotides: 9. Looked up from germline, CDR1 is LGHDT and CDR2 is YNNKEL (reference sequence). This CDR3 has 15 amino acids. The CDR3 sequence is CASSQSGTGFLEQYF. In DNA form, the CDR3 reads TGTGCCAGCAGCCAGTCCGGGACAGGGTTTCTCGAGCAGTACTTC.

This clonotype is termed medium-sized. A much larger clone lies a single base off, so this may be a read error. The chain employs TRBV5-1 and TRBJ1-2; D may be TRBD1 (6 bases). CDR1 and CDR2 (germline): SGHRS, YFSETQ. V lost 4 bases and J 3 bases, leaving 16 bases between the germline ends. CDR3 length: 15 amino acids. The chain's CDR3 is CASSRDTSLDYGYTF. The CDR3 DNA follows: TGCGCCAGCAGCCGGGACACTTCCTTGGACTATGGCTACACCTTC.

Comment on this clonotype: The conserved final phenylalanine or tryptophan is absent from the CDR3, which likely points to a read error. The chain recombines TRBV9 with TRBJ1-2; D may be TRBD1 (5 bases). CDR1 and CDR2 from the germline V gene are SGDLS and YYNGEE. The CDR3 runs to 14 residues. In DNA form, the CDR3 reads TGTGCCAGCAGCGTAGAGGGGTATAACTATTGCTACACCCTC. It encodes CASSVEGYNYCYTL.

This clonotype was counted between two and nine times. This chain links TRBV20-1 with TRBJ2-7, with a weak D call TRBD1 (6 bases). The CDR3 has 15 residues. V lost 3 bases, J lost 0 bases, and 15 bases lay in between. CDR1 is DFQATT, CDR2 SNEGSKA, per germline (reference sequence). In DNA form, the CDR3 reads TGCAGTGCTAGCCCGCCCGGACAGCGCTCCTACGAGCAGTACTTC. Its translation is CSASPPGQRSYEQYF.

Remarks on this clonotype: This may be a read error, as it is one base from a much larger clone. The genes are TRBV18 and TRBJ1-2; D is possibly TRBD1 (5 bases). Germline CDR1 reads KGHSH; CDR2 reads LQKENI. This CDR3 contains 13 residues. CDR3 sequence reads: CASSPPGEYGCTF. The CDR3 DNA is TGTGCCAGCTCACCACCAGGGGAGTATGGCTGCACCTTC.

By sample share, this clonotype is medium-sized. J is TRBJ2-7 and V is TRBV10-3; tentative D call: TRBD2 (5 bases). The ends were cut back, 7 bases at V and 5 bases at J, with 15 bases in the middle. Germline V gene sequence: CDR1 ENHRY, CDR2 SYGVKD. CDR3 length: 13 amino acids. For the CDR3, the DNA is TGTGCCATCAAAAGCCAAAGCGGCGACGAGCAGTACTTC. Translated, it gives CAIKSQSGDEQYF.

This clonotype qualifies as medium-sized. This chain links TRBV3-1 with TRBJ1-5; D is undetermined. This CDR3 is 14 amino acids long. The germline gives CDR1 LGHDT, CDR2 YNNKEL (reference sequence). With 4 bases removed from V and 6 bases from J, the gap between germline ends came to 13 bases. The CDR3 bases are TGTGCCAGCAGCCTGGGAGATAGCGGTCAGCCCCAGCATTTT. The encoded protein is CASSLGDSGQPQHF.

By share of the sample, this clonotype is large. The genes are TRBV20-1 and TRBJ2-1; D might be TRBD1 (5 bases). V lost 5 bases, J lost 2 bases, and 19 bases lay in between. Germline-derived CDR1 and CDR2 are DFQATT and SNEGSKA (reference sequence). The CDR3 has 16 amino acids. CDR3 in amino acids: CSALHRGAKTYNEQFF. The CDR3 nucleotides are TGCAGTGCTCTCCATCGTGGGGCGAAGACCTACAATGAGCAGTTCTTC.

About this clonotype itself: A read error is possible here, since a much larger clone lies one base away. The gene calls are TRBV11-2 and TRBJ1-4; TRBD1 agrees at 9 bases. Germline values: CDR1 SGHAT, CDR2 FQNNGV. The CDR3 length is 14 residues. CDR3 nucleotides: TGTGCCAGCAGGGCGACAGGGGGAGGTGAAAAACTGCTTTTT. This sequence encodes CASRATGGGEKLLF.

Sample share makes this clonotype medium-sized. This chain connects TRBV3-1 to TRBJ2-7; D is uncertain. The V end was cut by 0 bases, the J end by 4 bases, with 13 bases between. This CDR3 is built from 15 residues. CDR1 LGHDT and CDR2 YNNKEL come from the germline V gene (reference sequence). In DNA form, the CDR3 reads TGTGCCAGCAGCCAAGATCAAACGAAGAGGTACGAGCAGTACTTC. Its translation is CASSQDQTKRYEQYF.

By share, this clonotype counts as medium-sized (0.01 to 0.1%). The chain has TRBV20-1 and TRBJ1-2, with D unclear. The V end was cut by 3 bases, the J end by 4 bases, with 9 bases between. This CDR3 is 12 amino acids long. CDR1 and CDR2 from the germline V gene are DFQATT and SNEGSKA (reference sequence). The CDR3 loop is CSASPVIYGYTF. In DNA form, the CDR3 reads TGCAGTGCTAGTCCAGTCATCTATGGCTACACCTTC.

This chain joins TRBV5-1 and TRBJ2-1, with 10 bases that match TRBD2. Germline loops: CDR1 SGHRS, CDR2 YFSETQ. The ends lost 2 bases at V and 9 bases at J; junction bases unmatched: 5. This CDR3 is 14 amino acids long. Here the CDR3 reads CASSFLAGDVEQFF. CDR3 nucleotides: TGCGCCAGCAGCTTCCTAGCGGGGGACGTTGAGCAGTTCTTC.

This clonotype is labeled as medium-sized. This chain connects TRBV11-2 to TRBJ2-1, with D uncertain. The CDR3 has 17 amino acids. Trimming removed 4 bases from V and 5 bases from J, with 21 bases in between. Germline CDR1 SGHAT, CDR2 FQNNGV. For the CDR3, the DNA is TGTGCCAGCAGCTCAAGGTGGGGTGAAAGAAAGCACAATGAGCAGTTCTTC. This sequence encodes CASSSRWGERKHNEQFF. The complete variable domain, with remaining parts taken from reference TRBV11-2 and TRBJ2-1, reads EAGVAQSPRYKIIEKRQSVAFWCNPISGHATLYWYQQILGQGPKLLIQFQNNGVVDDSQLPKDRFSAERLKGVDSTLKIQPAKLEDSAVYLCASSSRWGERKHNEQFFGPGTRLTVL.

Within the sample, this clonotype is medium-sized. The V gene is TRBV18, the J gene TRBJ1-2; 7 bases align to TRBD1. V lost 3 bases to trimming and J lost 8 bases; unmatched junction nucleotides: 9. The CDR3 covers 14 residues. Germline V lookup: CDR1 KGHSH, CDR2 LQKENI. CDR3 DNA: TGTGCCAGCTCACCCCTGAGGGGGCTTAGGGGCTACACCTTC. Protein sequence: CASSPLRGLRGYTF.

Notes on this clonotype: A much larger clone differs by one base, so this may be a read error. The chain couples TRBV20-1 to TRBJ2-1; D may match TRBD1 or TRBD2 (6 bases each). The CDR3 is made up of 13 amino acids. Looked up from germline, CDR1 is DFQATT and CDR2 is SNEGSKA (reference sequence). Here the CDR3 reads CSARGQGTNEQLF. The DNA of the CDR3 is TGCAGTGCCCGGGGGCAGGGCACCAATGAGCAGCTCTTC.

By sample fraction, this clonotype is large. The chain combines TRBV6-5 with TRBJ1-2, with 9 bases identical to TRBD1. Germline assignment: CDR1 MNHEY and CDR2 SVGAGI. The CDR3 has 15 amino acids. The J segment lost 4 bases and the V segment lost 2 bases, leaving 5 bases of the junction unmatched. Here the CDR3 reads CASSYHTGGAYGYTF. The CDR3 coding sequence is TGTGCCAGCAGTTACCATACAGGGGGCGCCTATGGCTACACCTTC.

In its sample, this clonotype ranks as large. This chain links TRBV5-1 with TRBJ2-1; TRBD2 matches 11 bases. The CDR3 loop spans 14 amino acids. Looked up from germline, CDR1 is SGHRS and CDR2 is YFSETQ. With V trimmed by 4 bases and J by 7 bases, 4 bases remained unmatched. The CDR3 sequence is CASSPGLAANEQFF. The CDR3 region has the DNA TGCGCCAGCAGCCCGGGACTAGCGGCGAATGAGCAGTTCTTC. The entire variable domain, with the rest obtained from reference TRBV5-1 and TRBJ2-1, is as follows: KAGVTQTPRYLIKTRGQQVTLSCSPISGHRSVSWYQQTPGQGLQFLFEYFSETQRNKGNFPGRFSGRQFSNSRSEMNVSTLELGDSALYLCASSPGLAANEQFFGPGTRLTVL.